Described below is a single T cell receptor beta chain sequence and its context. The antigen remains undetermined. CDR1 and CDR2 from the germline V gene are LNHNV and YYDKDF (reference sequence). The CDR3 loop spans 16 amino acids. The junction had 11 bases not matched to a gene; V was cut back by 1 base and J by 7 bases. The sample is drawn from a study of cytomegalovirus exposure and HLA in healthy donors. General study findings and limits: The authors later found HLA-associated TCR beta chains more clonally expanded than equally common others.

The PCR made use of 60 Vbeta and 13 Jbeta primers. Method: immunoSEQ multiplex PCR; TCRdb's copy keeps in-frame clones and lacks some. The sample lists 70,000 to 95,000 clones; over 75% were seen once. The sequenced material came from PBMCs. The V gene is TRBV15, the J gene TRBJ1-2; 8 nucleotides match TRBD1. The sequence derives from a young man in good health and CMV-seropositive. CDR3 nucleotides: TGTGCCACCAGCAGAGGGACAGGGCAATCGCTCTCTGGCTACACCTTC. Protein: CATSRGTGQSLSGYTF.